One and the same sample provided the 5 T cell receptor beta chains below, sequenced in a study of T cell responses to AZD1222 COVID-19 vaccine. Method: immunoSEQ multiplex PCR; TCRdb's copy keeps in-frame clones and lacks some. Of roughly 100,000 clones in the sample, 88% were seen once. The source material was peripheral blood, sampled on day 0 of AZD1222 vaccination. These receptors came from an adult in good health.

As regards this clone: Other DNA sequences in this specimen translate into the identical CDR3. The CDR3 DNA follows: TGTGCCAGCAGCTTGGGACAGGGTGGCTACGAGCAGTACTTC. Translated, it gives CASSLGQGGYEQYF. The genes are TRBV5-5 and TRBJ2-7, with TRBD1 identical over 7 bases. Losses at the gene ends were 0 bases for V and 3 bases for J; bases not matched to a gene: 3. Germline assignment: CDR1 SGHKS and CDR2 YYEKEE (reference sequence). This CDR3 is 14 amino acids long.

The gene calls are TRBV5-6 and TRBJ1-1, with no clear D. The CDR3 is 15 amino acids. The V end lost 4 bases, the J end lost 0 bases, and 13 bases lay between the germline ends. CDR1 is SGHDT and CDR2 is YYEEEE in the germline V gene. The CDR3 loop reads CASSPGRRMNTEAFF. DNA for the CDR3: TGTGCCAGCAGCCCAGGTCGGAGGATGAACACTGAAGCTTTCTTT.

The CDR3 reads CASSFRSALTDPSGELFF. The DNA of the CDR3 is TGTGCCAGCAGCTTCCGCTCTGCCCTGACAGACCCAAGCGGCGAGCTGTTTTTT. V gene TRBV7-8 combines with J gene TRBJ2-2; D may be TRBD1 or TRBD2 (5 bases each). This CDR3 comprises 18 residues. Germline values: CDR1 SGHVS, CDR2 FQNEAQ. Trimming took 3 bases from V and 11 from J, leaving 28 bases between them.

The rearrangement joins TRBV6-6 to TRBJ1-1, with a weak D call TRBD1 (5 bases). The V end was cut by 6 bases, the J end by 4 bases, with 21 bases between. There are 16 residues in the CDR3. CDR1 is MNHNY, CDR2 SVGAGI, per germline (reference sequence). Written as DNA, the CDR3 is TGTGCCAGCAGCCCAGGGAGCGGTACCTTGGCCACTGAAGCTTTCTTT. This sequence encodes CASSPGSGTLATEAFF.

The chain employs TRBV10-3 and TRBJ2-3; 12 bases match TRBD2. V trimming: 7 bases; J trimming: 6 bases; junction bases outside the gene matches: 5. The germline V gene encodes CDR1 ENHRY and CDR2 SYGVKD. The CDR3 has 14 amino acids. The CDR3 region has the DNA TGTGCCATCAATCCAGGACTAGCGGGGGATACGCAGTATTTT. As protein: CAINPGLAGDTQYF.